Listed below are T cell receptor beta chains from one sample, sequenced in a study of T cell responses to AZD1222 COVID-19 vaccine. Measured with immunoSEQ multiplex PCR; TCRdb has only the in-frame clones, and not every one. This table holds 100,000 to 150,000 clones, just over 85% found once. This specimen was peripheral blood, taken on day 0 of AZD1222 vaccination. These receptors were collected from an adult in good health. Both conserved end residues are part of each CDR3. A D gene is named only where the DNA matches it firmly. Size tells how often a clone was seen (once, few, many) or the class of an expanded clone, and some rows leave it out.

d_gene,abundance,v_gene,len,j_gene,CDR3aa,CDR3nt
NA,NA,TRBV7-9,13,TRBJ1-5,CASSLGQFQPQHF,TGTGCCAGCAGCTTAGGACAGTTTCAGCCCCAGCATTTT
NA,NA,TRBV18,13,TRBJ1-2,CASSPSQDYGYTF,TGTGCCAGCTCACCAAGCCAGGACTATGGCTACACCTTC
NA,NA,TRBV2,13,TRBJ1-2,CANRRADRYGYTF,TGTGCCAACAGGAGGGCGGATCGCTATGGCTACACCTTC
NA,NA,TRBV10-3,13,TRBJ1-1,CAITGRLNTEAFF,TGTGCCATCACAGGCAGGCTGAACACTGAAGCTTTCTTT
NA,NA,TRBV25-1,12,TRBJ1-1,CASGDQNTEAFF,TGTGCCAGCGGGGACCAGAACACTGAAGCTTTCTTT
TRBD1,once,TRBV4-3,15,TRBJ1-2,CASSHDRGGNYGYTF,TGCGCCAGCAGCCATGACAGGGGAGGAAACTATGGCTACACCTTC
NA,NA,TRBV5-1,13,TRBJ1-2,CASSSDGGNGYTF,TGCGCCAGCAGCTCCGATGGGGGGAATGGCTACACCTTC
TRBD2,once,TRBV7-2,15,TRBJ2-7,CASSHRLAGEYEQYF,TGTGCCAGCAGCCATAGACTAGCGGGGGAGTACGAGCAGTACTTC
NA,NA,TRBV10-3,13,TRBJ1-6,CAITGEENSPLHF,TGTGCCATCACCGGGGAGGAAAATTCACCCCTCCACTTT
NA,NA,TRBV9,13,TRBJ2-2,CASSVVRTGELFF,TGTGCCAGCAGCGTAGTACGGACCGGGGAGCTGTTTTTT
NA,NA,TRBV13,16,TRBJ2-7,CASSPAGASYSYEQYF,TGTGCCAGCAGCCCAGCAGGGGCGAGCTACTCCTACGAGCAGTACTTC
NA,NA,TRBV6-5,15,TRBJ1-6,CASGKGSSYNSPLHF,TGTGCCAGCGGAAAGGGGAGCTCCTATAATTCACCCCTCCACTTT
NA,NA,TRBV6-2/TRBV6-3,15,TRBJ2-7,CASSSPLAVPYEQYF,TGTGCCAGCAGTTCTCCCCTGGCAGTCCCCTACGAGCAGTACTTC
NA,few,TRBV13,15,TRBJ1-4,CASSLVGATNEKLFF,TGTGCCAGCAGCCTGGTGGGTGCAACTAATGAAAAACTGTTTTTT
TRBD1,NA,TRBV10-1,13,TRBJ1-1,CASSETGQTEAFF,TGCGCCAGCAGCGAGACAGGGCAGACTGAAGCTTTCTTT
NA,NA,TRBV18,13,TRBJ2-5,CASSPAPQETQYF,TGTGCCAGCTCACCAGCACCACAAGAGACCCAGTACTTC
TRBD1,NA,TRBV18,15,TRBJ2-2,CASSTGQGATGELFF,TGTGCCAGCTCAACGGGACAGGGGGCCACCGGGGAGCTGTTTTTT
TRBD1,few,TRBV24-1,15,TRBJ2-2,CATSPTGLNTGELFF,TGTGCCACCAGCCCGACAGGGTTGAACACCGGGGAGCTGTTTTTT
NA,NA,TRBV27,14,TRBJ2-1,CASSYGLGENEQFF,TGTGCCAGCAGTTACGGGCTGGGGGAGAATGAGCAGTTCTTC
TRBD1,NA,TRBV11-2,15,TRBJ1-1,CASSLGQAKNTEAFF,TGTGCCAGCAGCTTGGGACAGGCCAAGAACACTGAAGCTTTCTTT
TRBD1,NA,TRBV7-2,15,TRBJ2-2,CASSTGTGGFGELFF,TGTGCCAGCAGCACTGGGACAGGGGGTTTTGGGGAGCTGTTTTTT
TRBD1,NA,TRBV13,13,TRBJ1-1,CASSIPGGTEAFF,TGTGCCAGCAGCATTCCAGGGGGGACTGAAGCTTTCTTT